Shown below are 20 T cell receptor beta chains from a single sample sequenced in a study of blood T cells in healthy people across ages. With a J-beta primer mix and a sample-barcoded 5' primer, a second PCR ran roughly 7 to 11 cycles. One entry per CDR3 protein, called by TCRdb with MiXCR from the 5' RACE reads. The table includes 630,000 or so distinct CDR3 sequences, around 32% detected once. The sample comprised blood. Every receptor here comes from a woman of 80 years or more in good health.

With regard to this clonotype: A much larger clone sits a single nucleotide away, making a read error possible. The chain joins TRBV30 to TRBJ2-1; perhaps TRBD2 as D (5 bases). Germline-derived CDR1 and CDR2 are GTSNPN and SVGIG (reference sequence). CDR3 length: 15 residues. V was clipped by 3 bases and J by 13 bases, with 25 bases between them. Here the CDR3 reads CAWSRPRGGWETQFF. The CDR3 nucleotides read TGTGCCTGGAGCCGGCCCCGAGGAGGTTGGGAGACCCAGTTCTTC.

A few counts support this clonotype. The rearrangement joins TRBV28 to TRBJ1-2, with 8 nucleotides matching TRBD1. The CDR3 loop spans 14 amino acids. J was trimmed by 7 bases and V by 7 bases; bases with no gene match: 11. Per germline, CDR1 MDHEN and CDR2 SYDVKM. CDR3 DNA: TGTGCCAGCACCCAGGACAGGGTTCTGTCTGGCTACACCTTC. The encoded protein is CASTQDRVLSGYTF.

This clonotype occurred many times. The chain couples TRBV20-1 to TRBJ2-7; maybe TRBD2 (6 bases). The CDR3 contains 12 residues. The V and J ends lost 6 bases and 0 bases respectively, with 9 bases between them. Germline loops: CDR1 DFQATT, CDR2 SNEGSKA (reference sequence). The CDR3, as DNA: TGCAGTGCCCTCGGGGGCTCCTACGAGCAGTACTTC. Translation: CSALGGSYEQYF.

There are a few counts of this clonotype. A single base separates this from a much larger clone, so it may be a read error. The chain links TRBV20-1 to TRBJ1-2; tentative D call: TRBD1 (6 bases). Trimming cost V 4 bases and J 6 bases, with 15 bases left between them. Germline V CDR1 and CDR2: DFQATT, SNEGSKA (reference sequence). The CDR3 has 13 residues. CDR3 amino acids: CSATRQVRDGYTF. The CDR3 DNA follows: TGCAGTGCTACCAGACAGGTTAGGGATGGCTACACCTTC.

This clonotype was seen a handful of times. The chain is built from TRBV7-6 and TRBJ2-2; perhaps D is TRBD1 or TRBD2 (5 bases each). Trimming shortened V by 2 bases and J by 4 bases, and 14 bases separated the two germline ends. This CDR3 contains 16 residues. Germline assignment: CDR1 SGHVS and CDR2 FNYEAQ. CDR3 in DNA: TGTGCCAGCAGCTTAAACCCTGGGGGTCTCACCGGGGAGCTGTTTTTT. It codes for CASSLNPGGLTGELFF.

This clonotype was counted many times. The V call is TRBV27, the J call TRBJ1-6, with 9 bases aligning to TRBD1. In germline, CDR1 is MNHEY, CDR2 SMNVEV (reference sequence). V gave up 7 bases and J gave up 9 bases; unmatched junction bases: 13. This CDR3 contains 16 residues. The CDR3 coding sequence is TGTGCCAGCAAAGGGACAGGGTCCCCGGTTGGTTCACCCCTCCACTTT. As protein: CASKGTGSPVGSPLHF.

Comments on this clonotype: This sequence may be a read error, since a much larger clone differs from it by one base. The V call is TRBV20-1, the J call TRBJ2-7; D is perhaps TRBD2 (6 bases). Germline V gene data show CDR1 as DFQATT and CDR2 as SNEGSKA (reference sequence). The CDR3 extends over 22 amino acids. Trimming took off 0 bases at V and 7 bases at J, with 40 bases between the two ends. CDR3 amino acids: CSARDLRGSAGPLKLGLNEQYF. The CDR3 coding sequence is TGCAGTGCTAGAGATCTAAGAGGTTCGGCGGGGCCCTTGAAGCTCGGGCTAAATGAGCAGTACTTC.

The rearrangement links TRBV5-6 to TRBJ2-3; no clear D. Between the trimmed V and J ends, which lost 4 bases and 2 bases, there was a span of 17 bases. The CDR3 spans 16 residues. CDR1 is SGHDT and CDR2 is YYEEEE in the germline V gene. CDR3 region: CASSLAPPRPTDTQYF. CDR3 coding DNA: TGTGCCAGCAGCCTCGCCCCCCCCAGGCCCACAGATACGCAGTATTTT.

With respect to this clonotype: Mismatch with germline at one junction end may stem from a read error. V gene TRBV27 combines with J gene TRBJ1-6, with D possibly being TRBD1 (6 bases). Germline loops: CDR1 MNHEY, CDR2 SMNVEV (reference sequence). The CDR3 extends over 15 amino acids. The CDR3 DNA is TGCGCCAGCAGTGACGCGGACAGCCTAATTCTGTCCCCCCACTTT. Its translation is CASSDADSLILSPHF.

V and J are TRBV3-1 and TRBJ2-7, with TRBD2 matching 10 bases. The CDR3 has 16 amino acids. The V gene's germline CDR1 is LGHDT and CDR2 YNNKEL (reference sequence). With V trimmed by 4 bases and J by 7 bases, 13 bases remained unmatched. The CDR3 protein is CASSPLAGGIYNEQYF. Written as DNA, the CDR3 is TGTGCCAGCAGCCCGTTAGCGGGGGGTATCTACAATGAGCAGTACTTC.

V is TRBV6-5 and J is TRBJ2-2; the D gene is possibly TRBD2 (7 bases). Deletions cut 8 bases from V and 0 bases from J, with 10 bases between. CDR1 and CDR2 (germline): MNHEY, SVGAGI. This CDR3 has 14 amino acids. As DNA, the CDR3 is TGTGCCAGCGGGGGGGCGCCGAACACCGGGGAGCTGTTTTTT. Its translation is CASGGAPNTGELFF.

Points on this clonotype: Since a much larger clone is just one base distant, this may be a read error. V is TRBV20-1 and J is TRBJ2-7; a possible D gene is TRBD2 (6 bases). The CDR3 has 14 amino acids. Germline V gene data show CDR1 as DFQATT and CDR2 as SNEGSKA (reference sequence). The CDR3 spells CTALHRGSSYEQYF. The CDR3 bases are TGCACTGCTCTACACCGGGGGAGCTCCTACGAGCAGTACTTC.

This clonotype showed up many times. The V and J genes are TRBV7-2 and TRBJ2-7; 7 nucleotides align to TRBD1. CDR3 length equals 17 residues. The J segment lost 4 bases and the V segment lost 1 base, leaving 13 bases of the junction unmatched. Germline CDR1 is SGHTA and CDR2 is FQGNSA. The CDR3 here is CASSLVSQGTVPYEQYF. The CDR3 coding sequence is TGTGCCAGCAGCTTAGTATCTCAGGGGACAGTGCCTTACGAGCAGTACTTC.

With regard to this clonotype: This may arise from a read error, as a much more abundant clone is one base away. Here the CDR3 reads CASSLRVGSPPAEQYF. CDR3 nucleotides: TGTGCCAGCAGCTTAAGAGTGGGCTCCCCCCCCGCTGAGCAGTACTTC. V usage is TRBV7-3 and J usage is TRBJ2-5; D unresolved. Germline assignment: CDR1 SGHTA and CDR2 FQGTGA. V was clipped by 1 base and J by 11 bases, with 23 bases between them. The CDR3 consists of 16 residues.

This clonotype was observed at least ten times. The chain carries TRBV6-1 and TRBJ2-1; D is unresolved. CDR1 is MNHNS and CDR2 is SASEGT in the germline V gene. CDR3 length equals 16 residues. The V gene lost 2 bases and the J gene lost 8 bases, with 19 bases spanning the gap. The CDR3 DNA follows: TGTGCCAGCAGTGAAACTCTGTCTAGTCGGTCCCATGAGCAGTTCTTC. Amino acids: CASSETLSSRSHEQFF.

This clonotype was picked up a small number of times. This clone may be a read error of a much larger clone one base away. The V gene is TRBV20-1, the J gene TRBJ2-5, with 12 nucleotides matching TRBD2. Trimming cost V 0 bases and J 7 bases; bases outside gene matches: 9. The CDR3 has 16 residues. The germline V gene encodes CDR1 DFQATT and CDR2 SNEGSKA (reference sequence). CDR3 bases: TGCAGTGCTAGAGATCCTAGCGGGGGGGGAGGTGTGACCCAGTACTTC. It codes for CSARDPSGGGGVTQYF.

V is TRBV18 and J is TRBJ2-1, with 8 bases aligning to TRBD2. The J segment lost 8 bases and the V segment lost 1 base, leaving 10 bases of the junction unmatched. The CDR3 is 16 amino acids. Per germline, CDR1 KGHSH and CDR2 LQKENI. CDR3 in amino acids: CASSPQRGGPSDEQFF. Here the CDR3 DNA reads TGTGCCAGCTCACCACAGCGCGGGGGGCCATCAGATGAGCAGTTCTTC.

This chain connects TRBV20-1 to TRBJ2-5; possibly TRBD2 for D (7 bases). This CDR3 contains 13 residues. In germline, CDR1 is DFQATT, CDR2 SNEGSKA (reference sequence). The CDR3 nucleotides read TGCGCCAGGGGCGGGAGCTATCAAGAGACCCAGTACTTC. This encodes CARGGSYQETQYF.

This clonotype was observed a few times. V gene TRBV3-1 combines with J gene TRBJ1-5; the D is unclear. Germline CDR1 reads LGHDT; CDR2 reads YNNKEL (reference sequence). V was pared by 0 bases and J by 6 bases, with 15 bases between. This CDR3 contains 16 residues. This CDR3 is CASSQDSITGGQPQHF. CDR3 in DNA: TGTGCCAGCAGCCAAGATTCAATTACCGGAGGTCAGCCCCAGCATTTT. Full variable domain (rest looked up from reference TRBV3-1 and TRBJ1-5): DTAVSQTPKYLVTQMGNDKSIKCEQNLGHDTMYWYKQDSKKFLKIMFSYNNKELIINETVPNRFSPKSPDKAHLNLHINSLELGDSAVYFCASSQDSITGGQPQHFGDGTRLSIL.

This clonotype was detected only a few times. V and J are TRBV7-6 and TRBJ2-5; 7 positions agree with TRBD2. The tail of the sequence fits TRBJ2-7 better, so the J call may be wrong. This CDR3 is built from 14 residues. Germline V gene data show CDR1 as SGHVS and CDR2 as FNYEAQ. The CDR3 reads CASSWGGGADEQYF. The DNA of the CDR3 is TGTGCCAGCAGCTGGGGGGGAGGAGCAGACGAGCAGTACTTC.